This T cell receptor (beta chain) was documented in a study of blood T cell repertoires in COVID-19. Across the whole study: The origin of the acute and convalescent COVID-19 samples was the United States, Italy and Spain.

During active infection, Seattle patients enrolled and were then monitored through disease. TCRdb's copy holds only in-frame clones and misses some; the assay was immunoSEQ multiplex PCR. The data show over 70,000 clones, with roughly 91% seen just once and roughly 6.3% held by the top ten. This clone was seen a handful of times. V was clipped by 1 base and J by 7 bases; unmatched bases: 10. Germline loops: CDR1 SGHNT, CDR2 YYREEE (reference sequence). CDR3 length: 15 amino acids. This receptor was obtained from a man aged 18 to 30 with COVID-19, enrolled during active disease. Sequenced: peripheral blood. The chain links TRBV5-4 to TRBJ2-7, with 8 bases aligning to TRBD2. The CDR3 spells CASSLSLAGFGEQYF. In DNA, the CDR3 is TGTGCCAGCAGCTTGTCCCTAGCGGGTTTTGGGGAGCAGTACTTC.